This T cell receptor beta chain was documented in a study of T cell responses to AZD1222 COVID-19 vaccine. Only in-frame clones appear in the TCRdb table, and some are missing; sequencing was by immunoSEQ multiplex PCR. The sample records fewer than 100,000 clones, around nine tenths being singletons. CDR1 is LNHDA and CDR2 is SQIVND in the germline V gene (reference sequence). Trimming shortened V by 5 bases and J by 0 bases, and 14 bases separated the two germline ends. This CDR3 is built from 16 residues. Here the sequenced sample was peripheral blood, taken on day 0 of AZD1222 vaccination. The clonotype comes from an adult in good health. The chain joins TRBV19 to TRBJ1-5, with D perhaps TRBD1 (5 bases). CDR3 DNA: TGTGCCAGTAGTCCTTCGGGGGGAAATAGCAATCAGCCCCAGCATTTT. Amino acids: CASSPSGGNSNQPQHF.